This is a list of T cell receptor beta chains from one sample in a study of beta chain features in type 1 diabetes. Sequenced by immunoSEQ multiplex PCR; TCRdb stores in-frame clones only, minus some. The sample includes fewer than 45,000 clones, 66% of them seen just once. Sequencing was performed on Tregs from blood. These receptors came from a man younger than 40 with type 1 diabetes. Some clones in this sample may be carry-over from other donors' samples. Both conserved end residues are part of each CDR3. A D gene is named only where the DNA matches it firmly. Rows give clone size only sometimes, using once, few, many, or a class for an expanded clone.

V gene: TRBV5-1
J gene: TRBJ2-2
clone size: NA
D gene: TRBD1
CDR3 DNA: TGCGCCAGCAGAAGGACAGGAGCCGGGGAGCTGTTTTTT
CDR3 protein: CASRRTGAGELFF

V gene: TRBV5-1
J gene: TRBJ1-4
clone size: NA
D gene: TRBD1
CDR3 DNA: TGCGCCAGCAGCCAGACAGGGGCGCCTGCGAAGGAAAAACTGTTTTTT
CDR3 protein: CASSQTGAPAKEKLFF

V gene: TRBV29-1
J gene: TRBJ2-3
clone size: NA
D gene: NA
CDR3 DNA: TGCAGCGCTTCAGGGGTTGGAGCGCAGTATTTT
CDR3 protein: CSASGVGAQYF

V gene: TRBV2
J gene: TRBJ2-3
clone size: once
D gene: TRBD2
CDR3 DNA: TGTGCCAGCAGTGAAGCCCCTTGGGGCGGGGGAAACACAGATACGCAGTATTTT
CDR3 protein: CASSEAPWGGGNTDTQYF

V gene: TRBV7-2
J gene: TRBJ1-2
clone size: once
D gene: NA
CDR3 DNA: TGTGCCAGCAGCTTGCTCCGGGGGGTCTATGGCTACACCTTC
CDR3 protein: CASSLLRGVYGYTF

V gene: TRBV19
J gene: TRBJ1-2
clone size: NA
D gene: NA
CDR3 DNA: TGTGCCAGTAGTTCCCAGGTCTATCTCTATGGCTACACCTTC
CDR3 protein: CASSSQVYLYGYTF

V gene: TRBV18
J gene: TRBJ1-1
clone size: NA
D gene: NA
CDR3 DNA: TGTGCCAGCTCAGCCAGAACAGGTGGGCGGACTGAAGCTTTCTTT
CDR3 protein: CASSARTGGRTEAFF

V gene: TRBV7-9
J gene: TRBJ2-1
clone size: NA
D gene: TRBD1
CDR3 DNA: TGTGCCAGCAGCTTAGGACAGGGGGCCTACAATGAGCAGTTCTTC
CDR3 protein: CASSLGQGAYNEQFF

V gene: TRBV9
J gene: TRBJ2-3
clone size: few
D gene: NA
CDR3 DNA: TGTGCCAGCAGCCCCCGGTCCGCAGATACGCAGTATTTT
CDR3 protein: CASSPRSADTQYF

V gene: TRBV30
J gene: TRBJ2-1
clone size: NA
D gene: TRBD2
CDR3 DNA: TGTGCCTGGAGTCACCTAGGGACTAGCGGGGGGGGCAATGAGCAGTTCTTC
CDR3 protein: CAWSHLGTSGGGNEQFF

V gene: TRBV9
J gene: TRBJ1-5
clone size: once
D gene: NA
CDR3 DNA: TGTGCCAGCAGCCCTGGACCTTCGGGGCAGCCCCAGCATTTT
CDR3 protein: CASSPGPSGQPQHF

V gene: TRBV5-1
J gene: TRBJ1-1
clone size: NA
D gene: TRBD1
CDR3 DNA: TGCGCCAGCAGCTTACGGACAGGGGCCACTGAAGCTTTCTTT
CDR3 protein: CASSLRTGATEAFF

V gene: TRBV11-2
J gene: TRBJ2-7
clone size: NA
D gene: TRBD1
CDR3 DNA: TGTGCCAGCAGCTTGGTCGGGACAGGGGGGAGTGAGCAGTACTTC
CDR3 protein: CASSLVGTGGSEQYF

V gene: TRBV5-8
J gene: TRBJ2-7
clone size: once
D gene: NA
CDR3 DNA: TGTGCCAGCAGCCTCAGGAACTCCTACGAGCAGTACTTC
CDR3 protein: CASSLRNSYEQYF

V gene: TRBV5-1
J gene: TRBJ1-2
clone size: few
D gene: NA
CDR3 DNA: TGCGCCAGCAGCCGGGACTCTCAAGATGGCTACACCTTC
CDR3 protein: CASSRDSQDGYTF

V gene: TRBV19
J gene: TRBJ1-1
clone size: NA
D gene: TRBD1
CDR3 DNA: TGTGCCAGTAGTCCTTGGACAGGGCCGAACACTGAAGCTTTCTTT
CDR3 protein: CASSPWTGPNTEAFF

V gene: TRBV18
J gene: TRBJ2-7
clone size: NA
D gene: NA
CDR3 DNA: TGTGCCAGCTCACCACCCTCGGGACTCCGCTACGAGCAGTACTTC
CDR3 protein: CASSPPSGLRYEQYF

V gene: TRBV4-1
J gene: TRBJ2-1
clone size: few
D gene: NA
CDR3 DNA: TGCGCCAGCAGCCTTTCTCAAGTGGGGCAGGGCTCCTACAATGAGCAGTTCTTC
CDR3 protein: CASSLSQVGQGSYNEQFF

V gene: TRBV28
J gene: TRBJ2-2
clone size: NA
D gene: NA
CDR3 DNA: TGTGCCAGCAGTCTTACTAGCACCGGGGAGCTGTTTTTT
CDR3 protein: CASSLTSTGELFF

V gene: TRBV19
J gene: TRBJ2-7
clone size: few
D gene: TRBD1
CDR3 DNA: TGTGCCACGTTGGCCGGGACAGGGAGGCGGGAGCAGTACTTC
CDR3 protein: CATLAGTGRREQYF

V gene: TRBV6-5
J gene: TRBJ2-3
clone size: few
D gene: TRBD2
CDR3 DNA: TGTGCCAGCAGGCCGGGACTAGCCTCAGATACGCAGTATTTT
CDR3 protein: CASRPGLASDTQYF

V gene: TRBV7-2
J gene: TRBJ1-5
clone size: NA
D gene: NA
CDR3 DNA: TGTGCCAGCAGCTTAGTGGAGGGAAACCAGCCCCAGCATTTT
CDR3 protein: CASSLVEGNQPQHF

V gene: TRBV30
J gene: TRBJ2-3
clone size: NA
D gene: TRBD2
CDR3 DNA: TGTGCCCGGGGGGGAGCGGGGGGTGGAGATACGCAGTATTTT
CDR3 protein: CARGGAGGGDTQYF

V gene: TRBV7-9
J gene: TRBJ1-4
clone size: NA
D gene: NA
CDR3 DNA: TGTGCCAGCAGCTTTCAGGGTCTGAGTGAAAAACTGTTTTTT
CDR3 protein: CASSFQGLSEKLFF

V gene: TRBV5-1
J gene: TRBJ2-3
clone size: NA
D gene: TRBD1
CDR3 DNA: TGCGCCAGCAGCTTTCGTGACAGGGCTGATACGCAGTATTTT
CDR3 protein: CASSFRDRADTQYF

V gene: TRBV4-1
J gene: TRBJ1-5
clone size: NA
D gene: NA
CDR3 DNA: TGCGCCAGCAGTCTTGACCGAGGCTTTGATAGCAATCAGCCCCAGCATTTT
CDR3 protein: CASSLDRGFDSNQPQHF

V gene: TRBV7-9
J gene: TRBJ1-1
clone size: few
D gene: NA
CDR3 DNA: TGTGCCAGCAGCTTAAGGCCAGGGAGCGGGGGAACCAGTACGGCTTTCTTT
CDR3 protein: CASSLRPGSGGTSTAFF

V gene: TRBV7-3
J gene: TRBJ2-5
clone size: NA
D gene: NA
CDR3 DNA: TGTGCCAGCACCTCAGGCGGGTTACCGGGGGAGACCCAGTACTTC
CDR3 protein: CASTSGGLPGETQYF